Following are 7 T cell receptor beta chains from one sample sequenced in a study of blood T cell repertoires in COVID-19. Generated by immunoSEQ multiplex PCR, the TCRdb table keeps only in-frame clones and is missing some. This table holds 200,000 to 250,000 clones, roughly 84% found once. Sequenced: peripheral blood. These receptors all stem from a woman aged 45-59 years with acute or convalescent COVID-19.

The chain joins TRBV27 to TRBJ2-3, with D uncertain. Trimming pared 5 bases from V and 2 bases from J, leaving 5 bases between. CDR1 MNHEY and CDR2 SMNVEV come from the germline V gene (reference sequence). This CDR3 comprises 12 residues. The CDR3 coding sequence is TGTGCCAGCAGTGGAGACACAGATACGCAGTATTTT. Residues: CASSGDTDTQYF.

The sample holds a few counts of this clone. Other nucleotide sequences in the sample specify the same CDR3. V usage is TRBV27 and J usage is TRBJ1-1; the D is unclear. The germline V and J ends were trimmed by 6 bases and 11 bases, with 19 bases remaining between them. The CDR3 runs to 13 residues. Germline CDR1 reads MNHEY; CDR2 reads SMNVEV (reference sequence). Here the CDR3 reads CASSLIWEAEAFF. CDR3 DNA sequence: TGTGCCAGCAGCTTAATATGGGAGGCCGAGGCTTTCTTT.

The genes are TRBV27 and TRBJ2-7; TRBD1 agrees at 7 bases. Per the germline V gene, CDR1 is MNHEY and CDR2 is SMNVEV (reference sequence). The V segment lost 3 bases and the J segment 0 bases; nucleotides outside the gene matches: 5. This CDR3 spans 15 amino acids. CDR3 in DNA: TGTGCCAGCAGTTTTCGATGGGACAGCTCCTACGAGCAGTACTTC. It yields the protein CASSFRWDSSYEQYF.

The chain carries TRBV12-3 or TRBV12-4 and TRBJ1-1; possible D gene TRBD1, 5 bases. Trimming took off 3 bases at V and 13 bases at J, with 18 bases between the two ends. The CDR3 loop spans 13 amino acids. The CDR3, as DNA: TGTGCCAGCAGTTTCGGAAGGCAGGGTCGCGTTTTCTTT. It yields the protein CASSFGRQGRVFF.

This clone was picked up one time. The chain combines TRBV18 with TRBJ1-3; tentative D call: TRBD1 (5 bases). The germline V gene has CDR1 KGHSH and CDR2 LQKENI. The length of the CDR3 is 15 residues. Trimming shortened V by 3 bases and J by 2 bases, and 11 bases separated the two germline ends. CDR3 loop: CASSPGGSAGNTIYF. In nucleotides, the CDR3 is TGTGCCAGCTCACCGGGGGGGAGCGCTGGAAACACCATATATTTT.

This chain joins TRBV28 and TRBJ2-1; the match to TRBD1 covers 10 bases. The CDR3 sequence is 15 residues long. Trimming cost V 4 bases and J 12 bases; bases outside gene matches: 12. The germline gives CDR1 MDHEN, CDR2 SYDVKM. The CDR3 sequence: CASSSTGTGAPRQFF. In DNA, the CDR3 is TGTGCCAGCAGTTCCACCGGGACAGGGGCCCCGAGGCAGTTCTTC.

The sample holds one count of this clone. The V call is TRBV5-1, the J call TRBJ1-2, with a possible D match to TRBD1 (6 bases). Per germline, CDR1 SGHRS and CDR2 YFSETQ. The CDR3 loop spans 15 amino acids. V was pared by 4 bases and J by 0 bases, with 13 bases between. The CDR3 sequence is CASSHRDTTNYGYTF. Written as DNA, the CDR3 is TGCGCCAGCAGCCACCGGGACACCACTAACTATGGCTACACCTTC.